A selection of T cell receptor beta chains follows, all from one sample in a study of brain T cells in children with intractable seizures. Method: immunoSEQ multiplex PCR; TCRdb's copy keeps in-frame clones and lacks some. Among some 76,000 clones listed, about 92% were seen once. The starting material was peripheral blood, obtained at surgery. These receptors were obtained from a boy younger than two with tuberous sclerosis and intractable seizures. The CDR3 runs from the conserved cysteine through the conserved F or W. The D gene is left open where the match is weak. Size is omitted from some rows. Given values are once, few, many or a class for expanded clones.

TGTGCCAGCAGTGGGAGGGGAACTGAAGCTTTCTTT,CASSGRGTEAFF,-,12,TRBV25-1,-,TRBJ1-1
TGTGCCAGCAGCTTGGCCGGAGGGCCATATGGCTACACCTTC,CASSLAGGPYGYTF,-,14,TRBV5-4,-,TRBJ1-2
TGTGCCAGCAGCCTCGGGACAGGAGTTTACGAGCAGTACTTC,CASSLGTGVYEQYF,TRBD1,14,TRBV5-8,-,TRBJ2-7
TGTGCCAGCAGCCAAAGAGGGGGAGAGACCCAGTACTTC,CASSQRGGETQYF,-,13,TRBV3-1/TRBV3-2,-,TRBJ2-5
TGTGCCAGCAGCCAAGTGGAAGGCTTCGGGGCCCAAGAGACCCAGTACTTC,CASSQVEGFGAQETQYF,-,17,TRBV3-1/TRBV3-2,-,TRBJ2-5
TGTGCCAGCAGACCGCCAAGTTGGGAGACCCAGTACTTC,CASRPPSWETQYF,-,13,TRBV3-1/TRBV3-2,-,TRBJ2-5
TGTGCCAGCACCCTAACCCCAGGGGTGAACACTGAAGCTTTCTTT,CASTLTPGVNTEAFF,-,15,TRBV5-8,-,TRBJ1-1
TGTGCCAGCAGCAAAGCGGTGCTAGCGGGGAAGGAAACAGATACGCAGTATTTT,CASSKAVLAGKETDTQYF,-,18,TRBV21-1,-,TRBJ2-3
TGTGCCACCAGTGCCACAACGGGACTAGCGGGAGGCAATGAGCAGTTCTTC,CATSATTGLAGGNEQFF,TRBD2,17,TRBV24-1,-,TRBJ2-1
TGTGCCAGCAGCAAAGACAGGAGGGGAACAGATACGCAGTATTTT,CASSKDRRGTDTQYF,-,15,TRBV21-1,-,TRBJ2-3
TGCAGTGCTACAGGGCAAGAGACCCAGTACTTC,CSATGQETQYF,-,11,TRBV20-1,-,TRBJ2-5
TGTGCCACCATCTCCGGGGAGCGGGGCCCTGGCGTCGAGCAGTACTTC,CATISGERGPGVEQYF,TRBD2,16,TRBV24-1,once,TRBJ2-7
TGTGCCAGCAGCCAAGATTTCCGGGAGCAGTACTTC,CASSQDFREQYF,-,12,TRBV4-2,-,TRBJ2-7
TGTGCCAGCAGCCATCAAGGACAGGCCCATGGCTACACCTTC,CASSHQGQAHGYTF,TRBD1,14,TRBV3-1/TRBV3-2,-,TRBJ1-2
TGTGCCAGCAGCTTAGCAGGCCGTGAGCAGTTCTTC,CASSLAGREQFF,-,12,TRBV7-9,-,TRBJ2-1
TGTGCCAGCAGTTGGGACAGGGGCTACGAGCAGTACTTC,CASSWDRGYEQYF,TRBD1,13,TRBV6-5,-,TRBJ2-7
TGTGCCAGCAGCTTTTGGCTAGCGGGTCGAACCGGGGAGCTGTTTTTT,CASSFWLAGRTGELFF,TRBD2,16,TRBV7-9,-,TRBJ2-2
TGTGCCAGCAGCGTAGGGGGCAGAAACATTCAGTACTTC,CASSVGGRNIQYF,-,13,TRBV9,-,TRBJ2-4
TGTGCAGGCGGCCTCTTCGGAGAGCAGTTCTTC,CAGGLFGEQFF,-,11,TRBV30,-,TRBJ2-1
TGTGCCAGCAGTTTCTGGACCGAAAGCTCCTACAATGAGCAGTTCTTC,CASSFWTESSYNEQFF,-,16,TRBV28,-,TRBJ2-1
TGTGCCACCAGTGATTTGCCTCTGGGGGCATCGTCAAACACCGGGGAGCTGTTTTTT,CATSDLPLGASSNTGELFF,-,19,TRBV24-1,-,TRBJ2-2
TGTGCCAGCTCACCACCTGCACACTCCAGGGTGAACACTGAAGCTTTCTTT,CASSPPAHSRVNTEAFF,-,17,TRBV18,-,TRBJ1-1
TGTGCCAGCAGCTCCGGACTAGTCAATGAGCAGTTCTTC,CASSSGLVNEQFF,TRBD2,13,TRBV7-9,-,TRBJ2-1
TGCGCCAGCAGCCGCGCCGGGGGAGGCATGGATGAGCAGTTCTTC,CASSRAGGGMDEQFF,-,15,TRBV5-1,-,TRBJ2-1
TGTGCCAGCAGTACACAAGGCGAAAAACTGTTTTTT,CASSTQGEKLFF,-,12,TRBV6-5,-,TRBJ1-4
TGTGCCATCAGTGACGCGGGTGAGCAGTACTTC,CAISDAGEQYF,-,11,TRBV10-3,-,TRBJ2-7
TGTGCCAGCAGCCGGAGCGGTCATAAGTCAGATACGCAGTATTTT,CASSRSGHKSDTQYF,-,15,TRBV5-4,-,TRBJ2-3
TGTGCCAGCAGTGAATCTTTGGGGTATGGTGAAAAACTGTTTTTT,CASSESLGYGEKLFF,-,15,TRBV6-1,-,TRBJ1-4
TGTGCCAGCTCACCCAAGCTCCATCAGCCCCAGCATTTT,CASSPKLHQPQHF,-,13,TRBV18,-,TRBJ1-5
TGTGCCAGCAGTTGGGACAACTATGGCTACACCTTC,CASSWDNYGYTF,-,12,TRBV6-5,-,TRBJ1-2
TGTGCCAGCAGCTTAGCCGGGGGGGATCACAATGAGCAGTTCTTC,CASSLAGGDHNEQFF,TRBD2,15,TRBV7-9,-,TRBJ2-1
TGTGCCAACCTCCGGGCCGAGACCTACGAGCAGTACTTC,CANLRAETYEQYF,-,13,TRBV2,-,TRBJ2-7
TGTGCCAGTAGTAAAGTCTGGACAGGCGTTTATAGCAATCAGCCCCAGCATTTT,CASSKVWTGVYSNQPQHF,TRBD1,18,TRBV19,-,TRBJ1-5
TGTGCCAGTAGTCAGACAGGAGGGCTTTACAATGAGCAGTTCTTC,CASSQTGGLYNEQFF,-,15,TRBV19,-,TRBJ2-1
TGTGCCAGCAGTGGGACAGGGGAAAGTGACTACACCTTC,CASSGTGESDYTF,TRBD1,13,TRBV27,-,TRBJ1-2
TGTGCCAGCAGCTTGCGGCTAGCCTTCACAGATACGCAGTATTTT,CASSLRLAFTDTQYF,-,15,TRBV7-9,-,TRBJ2-3
TGTGCCAGCAGTTACCCTGGCCACAATGAGCAGTTCTTC,CASSYPGHNEQFF,-,13,TRBV6-5,-,TRBJ2-1
TGTGCCAGCAGTCCCCGCGGGACTTCCAATGAGCAGTTCTTC,CASSPRGTSNEQFF,-,14,TRBV11-3,-,TRBJ2-1
TGTGCCAGCAGCTTTGGGGGAAACACTGAAGCTTTCTTT,CASSFGGNTEAFF,-,13,TRBV5-5,-,TRBJ1-1
TGTGCCAGCAGTCAGAGTACAGGAGAAGCTAACTATGGCTACACCTTC,CASSQSTGEANYGYTF,-,16,TRBV7-9,-,TRBJ1-2
TGTGCCAGCAGCTTAGGAAACCCAGCGGGGGGCCCAGATACGCAGTATTTT,CASSLGNPAGGPDTQYF,TRBD2,17,TRBV11-3,-,TRBJ2-3
TGTGCCTGGAAGAGTAAACGTAACTATGGCTACACCTTC,CAWKSKRNYGYTF,-,13,TRBV30,-,TRBJ1-2
TGTGCCAGCAGCTTGGCCCGGACAGGGAGTCAGTACTTC,CASSLARTGSQYF,TRBD1,13,TRBV5-4,-,TRBJ2-4
TGTGCCAGCAGCCAAGTCCCGAACGAGAGAACTGAAGCTTTCTTT,CASSQVPNERTEAFF,-,15,TRBV3-1/TRBV3-2,-,TRBJ1-1